These 14 T cell receptor beta chains were sequenced from one sample in a study of cytotoxic CD8 clonotypes in ibrutinib-treated CLL. Here immunoSEQ multiplex PCR was the method, and the copy in TCRdb shows in-frame clones only, minus some. Of fewer than 85,000 clones listed, about four fifths are singletons. Sequenced here: PBMCs, sampled after 12 months of ibrutinib treatment. The receptor set was obtained from a human donor with chronic lymphocytic leukemia.

The gene calls are TRBV5-6 and TRBJ2-7; 11 bases align to TRBD2. From germline, CDR1 is SGHDT and CDR2 YYEEEE. The CDR3 is 19 amino acids. Germline trimming cut 4 bases from V and 0 bases from J; bases unmatched to any gene: 15. The CDR3 sequence is CASSRFVLAGDRSSYEQYF. The CDR3 DNA reads as TGTGCCAGCAGCCGGTTTGTACTAGCGGGGGACCGGTCCTCCTACGAGCAGTACTTC.

The chain carries TRBV5-4 and TRBJ2-3; 10 nucleotides agree with TRBD2. V lost 4 bases, J lost 5 bases, and 7 bases stayed unmatched. Per the germline V gene, CDR1 is SGHNT and CDR2 is YYREEE (reference sequence). This CDR3 contains 15 residues. CDR3 protein: CASSQAGGRGDTQYF. The DNA for the CDR3 is TGTGCCAGCAGCCAAGCGGGGGGGCGCGGAGATACGCAGTATTTT.

The chain uses TRBV18 and TRBJ1-1, with no clear D. The CDR3 has 16 amino acids. V gave up 1 base and J gave up 3 bases, with 15 bases separating them. Germline V gives CDR1 KGHSH, CDR2 LQKENI. CDR3 sequence (DNA): TGTGCCAGCTCACCACAATTTAATCGCGGTGACACTGAAGCTTTCTTT. Amino acid sequence: CASSPQFNRGDTEAFF.

This clone was counted many times. The rearrangement links TRBV29-1 to TRBJ1-1; unclear D gene. V shed 4 bases and J shed 4 bases, with 10 bases lying between them. The CDR3 contains 12 residues. Germline lookup yields CDR1 SQVTM and CDR2 ANQGSEA. The CDR3 is CSVGGMSTEAFF. CDR3 DNA sequence: TGCAGCGTTGGGGGTATGAGCACTGAAGCTTTCTTT.

The chain combines TRBV11-2 with TRBJ2-2; a possible D gene is TRBD1 (5 bases). The CDR3 runs 13 residues. With 5 bases removed from V and 6 bases from J, the gap between germline ends came to 10 bases. Germline V gene sequence: CDR1 SGHAT, CDR2 FQNNGV. CDR3 coding DNA: TGTGCCAGCAGCGGACAAGGGTCCGGGGAGCTGTTTTTT. It codes for CASSGQGSGELFF.

In this sample, this clone turned up many times. This sequence joins TRBV4-1 and TRBJ2-3, with TRBD2 matching over 9 bases. The V gene's germline CDR1 is MGHRA and CDR2 YSYEKL. V shed 0 bases, J shed 4 bases, and the junction held 5 bases outside the gene matches. The CDR3 is 16 amino acids. In nucleotides, the CDR3 is TGCGCCAGCAGCCAAGAAAGGGCTAGCGGGGCAGATACGCAGTATTTT. This gives the protein CASSQERASGADTQYF.

This clone was recorded only once. The rearrangement links TRBV28 to TRBJ1-2, with TRBD1 identical over 7 bases. The CDR3 spans 14 residues. V gave up 6 bases and J gave up 6 bases; unmatched junction bases: 10. Germline V CDR1 and CDR2: MDHEN, SYDVKM. In nucleotides, the CDR3 is TGTGCCAGCAGCTTGGGCCGGGACAGTCATGGCTACACCTTC. This sequence encodes CASSLGRDSHGYTF.

The rearrangement links TRBV4-1 to TRBJ1-4; 8 bases map to TRBD1. The germline V gene has CDR1 MGHRA and CDR2 YSYEKL. This CDR3 region has 13 residues. After removal of 3 bases from V and 6 bases from J, the junction contained 0 bases not matched to a gene. The CDR3 nucleotides are TGCGCCAGCAGCCAGGGACAGGATGAAAAACTGTTTTTT. Encoded protein: CASSQGQDEKLFF.

The J gene is TRBJ2-3, the V gene TRBV15; 9 bases line up with TRBD2. The CDR3 is 15 residues long. V was pared by 3 bases and J by 3 bases, with 4 bases of the junction left unmatched. The germline CDR1 and CDR2 sequences are LNHNV and YYDKDF (reference sequence). As DNA, the CDR3 is TGTGCCACCAGCAGGAGGCGGGGGGGAACAGATACGCAGTATTTT. Residues: CATSRRRGGTDTQYF.

The chain recombines TRBV6-6 with TRBJ1-1, with D hard to call. The V end lost 7 bases, the J end lost 11 bases, and 14 bases lay between the germline ends. CDR1 is MNHNY and CDR2 is SVGAGI in the germline V gene (reference sequence). The CDR3 runs to 11 residues. CDR3 bases: TGTGCCAGCATCTGGCGGACCAGCGCTTTCTTT. This codes for CASIWRTSAFF.

The chain uses TRBV11-3 and TRBJ2-1; D may be TRBD2 (6 bases). Germline assignment: CDR1 SGHNT and CDR2 YENEEA. V lost 1 base, J lost 9 bases, and 10 bases lay in between. The CDR3 totals 13 residues. CDR3 coding DNA: TGTGCCAGCAGCTTAGGGGGGGATCGTGAGCAGTTCTTC. Its translation: CASSLGGDREQFF.

The V call is TRBV4-1, the J call TRBJ2-7; 12 bases are a match to TRBD1. V shed 5 bases, J shed 2 bases, and the junction held 16 bases outside the gene matches. The CDR3 contains 19 residues. Per the germline V gene, CDR1 is MGHRA and CDR2 is YSYEKL. The CDR3 nucleotides are TGCGCCAGCAGCTGGGGGGGGACAGGGGGCGATTTAGGAGCCTACGAGCAGTACTTC. Translated, it gives CASSWGGTGGDLGAYEQYF.

The V gene is TRBV19, the J gene TRBJ2-7; D tentatively reads TRBD1 or TRBD2 (5 bases each). CDR1 is LNHDA and CDR2 is SQIVND in the germline V gene (reference sequence). The CDR3 length is 14 residues. V was trimmed by 6 bases and J by 0 bases, leaving 12 bases between them. CDR3 bases: TGTGCCAGTAGCGTCTGGGGGAGCTCCTACGAGCAGTACTTC. As protein: CASSVWGSSYEQYF.

The chain links TRBV10-1 to TRBJ2-1; 7 bases are shared with TRBD1. The germline gives CDR1 WNHNN, CDR2 SYGVQD (reference sequence). The J segment lost 5 bases and the V segment lost 7 bases, leaving 8 bases of the junction unmatched. The CDR3 extends over 14 amino acids. CDR3 in amino acids: CASNPRDRHNEQFF. The CDR3, as DNA: TGCGCCAGCAACCCCCGGGACAGACACAATGAGCAGTTCTTC.